This is a list of T cell receptor beta chains from one sample in a study of T-cell reconstitution after alpha-beta-depleted transplantation in children. TCRdb processed the PCR reads anew with MiXCR; each CDR3 protein has one entry. The table includes about 980,000 distinct CDR3 sequences, about 29% detected once. The specimen comprised PBMCs, mostly from graft donor cells, sampled 360 days after TCRalphabeta/CD19-depleted stem cell transplant. The receptor source for this set is a boy younger than two who had a stem cell transplant for SCID, so the T cells may come from the graft donor. The CDR3 runs from the conserved cysteine through the conserved F or W. The D gene is left open where the match is weak. Not all rows give a size; the values are once, few, many and, for expanded clones, a class.

.,.,TRBV20-1,TRBJ1-3,CSARENGPGNTIYF,TGCAGTGCCAGAGAAAACGGTCCTGGAAACACCATATATTTT
.,.,TRBV7-3,TRBJ1-2,CASSFNGPDGYTF,TGTGCCAGCAGCTTTAACGGGCCTGACGGCTACACCTTC
.,.,TRBV5-1,TRBJ1-1,CASSPTGTHTEAFF,TGCGCCAGCAGCCCAACAGGGACACACACTGAAGCTTTCTTT
few,.,TRBV28,TRBJ2-7,CASSLHSYEQYF,TGTGCCAGCAGTTTACACTCCTACGAGCAGTACTTC
.,TRBD1,TRBV12-3/TRBV12-4,TRBJ2-5,CASSTPGQGFQETQYF,TGTGCCAGCAGTACCCCGGGACAGGGTTTCCAAGAGACCCAGTACTTC
few,.,TRBV2,TRBJ2-3,CASTDGTASTDTQYF,TGTGCCAGCACGGACGGAACGGCTAGCACAGATACGCAGTATTTT
few,.,TRBV3-1,TRBJ2-5,CASSQEEGPERETQYF,TGTGCCAGCAGCCAGGAGGAAGGACCAGAAAGGGAGACCCAGTACTTC
few,.,TRBV5-1,TRBJ2-2,CASSLGRYTGELFF,TGCGCCAGCAGCTTGGGCCGGTACACCGGGGAGCTGTTTTTT
many,.,TRBV11-2,TRBJ1-3,CASSPVGAGNTIYF,TGTGCCAGCAGCCCAGTTGGGGCCGGAAACACCATATATTTT
few,.,TRBV20-1,TRBJ2-7,CSASTGTTSDEQYF,TGCAGTGCTTCTACCGGGACAACATCGGACGAGCAGTACTTC
.,.,TRBV24-1,TRBJ2-7,CATKSYEQYF,TGTGCCACCAAGTCCTACGAGCAGTACTTC
few,.,TRBV11-1,TRBJ2-3,CASSRPRDTQYF,TGTGCCAGCAGCCGACCTCGAGATACGCAGTATTTT
.,TRBD1,TRBV2,TRBJ2-1,CARATGGGDEQFF,TGTGCCAGAGCGACAGGGGGCGGCGATGAGCAGTTCTTC
.,TRBD2,TRBV6-5,TRBJ2-5,CASRSGGTQYF,TGTGCCAGTCGTTCGGGGGGGACCCAGTACTTC
.,.,TRBV4-1,TRBJ1-1,CSSSQRGGRDTEAFF,TGCTCCAGCAGCCAAAGGGGCGGCAGGGACACTGAAGCTTTCTTT
few,.,TRBV5-5,TRBJ2-3,CASSLARSYGTDTQYF,TGTGCCAGCAGCTTGGCCCGGAGCTACGGGACAGATACGCAGTATTTT
.,.,TRBV4-1,TRBJ2-2,CASSQVLSRTGELFF,TGCGCCAGCAGCCAAGTCTTAAGTAGAACCGGGGAGCTGTTTTTT
.,.,TRBV10-3,TRBJ2-3,CAISSGGVAGTDTQYF,TGTGCCATCAGTTCCGGAGGGGTGGCTGGCACAGATACGCAGTATTTT
.,TRBD2,TRBV20-1,TRBJ2-5,CSASFRGAGAPGQYF,TGCAGTGCTAGCTTCCGAGGAGCGGGGGCACCGGGCCAGTACTTC
.,.,TRBV6-5,TRBJ2-2,CASRRRTGELFF,TGTGCCAGCAGACGAAGGACCGGGGAGCTGTTTTTT
.,.,TRBV18,TRBJ1-1,CASSPRSGVAAFF,TGTGCCAGCTCACCACGGTCGGGTGTGGCAGCTTTCTTT
.,.,TRBV10-2,TRBJ2-1,CASLIGGNEQFF,TGCGCCAGCCTAATTGGGGGCAATGAGCAGTTCTTC
few,.,TRBV20-1,TRBJ2-7,CSASGAGPSSYEQYF,TGCAGTGCGTCCGGTGCGGGGCCCAGCTCCTACGAGCAGTACTTC
few,.,TRBV6-2/TRBV6-3,TRBJ2-5,CASSYGGAVGETQYF,TGTGCCAGCAGTTATGGGGGGGCAGTAGGGGAGACCCAGTACTTC
.,.,TRBV12-5,TRBJ2-2,CASGSPDGELFF,TGTGCTAGTGGCTCCCCGGACGGGGAGCTGTTTTTT
.,.,TRBV11-1,TRBJ2-1,CASSLFPTRVWSYNEQFF,TGTGCCAGCAGCTTATTTCCTACCCGAGTATGGTCCTACAATGAGCAGTTCTTC
few,.,TRBV20-1,TRBJ2-1,CSARVSRVPPYNEQFF,TGCAGTGCTAGAGTCAGTCGGGTTCCGCCCTACAATGAGCAGTTCTTC
.,TRBD1,TRBV3-1,TRBJ2-7,CASSPSGQGVEQYF,TGTGCCAGCAGCCCGTCGGGACAGGGGGTCGAGCAGTACTTC
.,.,TRBV6-5,TRBJ1-2,CASSWGKYGYTF,TGTGCCAGCAGTTGGGGGAAATATGGCTACACCTTC
few,.,TRBV6-2/TRBV6-3,TRBJ2-7,CASSYSLPVYEQYF,TGTGCCAGCAGTTACTCCTTGCCCGTATACGAGCAGTACTTC
few,.,TRBV12-3/TRBV12-4,TRBJ2-2,CASSLTGALNTGELFF,TGTGCCAGCAGTTTAACCGGGGCCCTGAACACCGGGGAGCTGTTTTTT
.,TRBD1,TRBV12-3/TRBV12-4,TRBJ2-7,CASTLDRDEQYF,TGTGCCAGCACCCTGGACAGGGACGAGCAGTACTTC
.,.,TRBV5-1,TRBJ1-1,CASRRSENTEAFF,TGCGCCAGCAGAAGGTCAGAGAACACTGAAGCTTTCTTT
few,.,TRBV20-1,TRBJ1-6,CSAGDLSSYNSPLHF,TGCAGTGCTGGGGACCTCAGCTCCTATAATTCACCCCTCCACTTT